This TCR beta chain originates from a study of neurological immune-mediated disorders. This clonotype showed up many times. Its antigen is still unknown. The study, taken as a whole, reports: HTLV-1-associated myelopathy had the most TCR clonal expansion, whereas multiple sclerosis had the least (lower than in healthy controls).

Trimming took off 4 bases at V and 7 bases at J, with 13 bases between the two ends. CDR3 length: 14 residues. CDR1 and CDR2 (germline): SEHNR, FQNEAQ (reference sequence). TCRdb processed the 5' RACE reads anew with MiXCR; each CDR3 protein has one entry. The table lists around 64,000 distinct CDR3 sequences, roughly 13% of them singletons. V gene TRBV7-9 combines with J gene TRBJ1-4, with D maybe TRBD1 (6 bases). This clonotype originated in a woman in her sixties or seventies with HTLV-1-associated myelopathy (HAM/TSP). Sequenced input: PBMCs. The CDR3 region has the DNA TGTGCCAGCAGCTACACAGGGAGCGGTGAAAAACTGTTTTTT. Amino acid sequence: CASSYTGSGEKLFF. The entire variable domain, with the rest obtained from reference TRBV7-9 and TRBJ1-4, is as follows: DTGVSQNPRHKITKRGQNVTFRCDPISEHNRLYWYRQTLGQGPEFLTYFQNEAQLEKSRLLSDRFSAERPKGSFSTLEIQRTEQGDSAMYLCASSYTGSGEKLFFGSGTQLSVL.